The 19 T cell receptor beta chains listed next were all sequenced from one sample in a study of T-cell memory formation after mild COVID-19. TCRdb reanalysed the 5' RACE reads using MiXCR and keeps one entry per CDR3 protein. The sample lists around 300,000 distinct CDR3 sequences, roughly 18% occurring once. The sequencing sample was made of PBMCs or a T cell subset sorted from them (not recorded which). The receptors shown here come from a man between 18 and 29 years old who had mild COVID-19 (a few samples of this study predate the infection). Cell type and time point are not known.

V and J are TRBV10-3 and TRBJ2-1; D tentatively fits TRBD1 or TRBD2 (7 bases each). This CDR3 comprises 15 residues. From germline, CDR1 is ENHRY and CDR2 SYGVKD. Trimming left V 11 bases short and J 8 bases short, with 25 bases between. The CDR3 nucleotides read TGTGCCGCGGAGCGGGGCGAGGGGGCCTGGGATGAGCAGTTCTTC. Its translation is CAAERGEGAWDEQFF.

This clonotype was seen a handful of times. V usage is TRBV24-1 and J usage is TRBJ2-5; the D is unclear. The CDR3 totals 15 residues. CDR1 is KGHDR and CDR2 is SFDVKD in the germline V gene. Trimming took 6 bases from V and 7 from J, leaving 20 bases between them. The CDR3 DNA reads TGTGCCACCAGTCGGGCGGCCGATTTTTTAGGGACCCAGTACTTC. Its translation is CATSRAADFLGTQYF.

This clonotype was observed a few times. The chain employs TRBV18 and TRBJ1-6; no reliable D call. The CDR3 is 10 amino acids. CDR1 and CDR2 (germline): KGHSH, LQKENI. V lost 6 bases to trimming and J lost 11 bases, with 5 bases between them. The CDR3 nucleotides read TGTGCCAGCTCCCACACACCCCTCCACTTT. Translation: CASSHTPLHF.

This clonotype was seen more than once but under ten times. The chain couples TRBV7-9 to TRBJ2-5; D call uncertain. CDR1 is SEHNR, CDR2 FQNEAQ, per germline (reference sequence). The V end lost 2 bases, the J end lost 2 bases, and 6 bases lay between the germline ends. The CDR3 covers 13 residues. CDR3 in amino acids: CASSLTEQETQYF. The CDR3 region has the DNA TGTGCCAGCAGCTTAACGGAACAAGAGACCCAGTACTTC.

This clonotype was found many times. The chain couples TRBV6-6 to TRBJ2-1; 7 positions agree with TRBD2. The CDR3 length is 15 residues. Per the germline V gene, CDR1 is MNHNY and CDR2 is SVGAGI (reference sequence). V trimming: 4 bases; J trimming: 5 bases; junction bases outside the gene matches: 8. CDR3 protein: CASSWWGGSNNEQFF. The CDR3 DNA sequence: TGTGCCAGCAGTTGGTGGGGGGGGTCCAACAATGAGCAGTTCTTC.

The chain's CDR3 is CASSPRGADEQYF. As DNA, the CDR3 is TGTGCCAGCAGCCCCAGGGGGGCCGACGAGCAGTACTTC. V is TRBV3-1 and J is TRBJ2-7, with D perhaps matching TRBD1 (7 bases). V lost 4 bases, J lost 5 bases, and 12 bases lay in between. The CDR3 has 13 amino acids. The germline V gene has CDR1 LGHDT and CDR2 YNNKEL (reference sequence).

This clonotype was observed a few times. This chain links TRBV7-6 with TRBJ2-4; D assignment may be TRBD1 or TRBD2 (5 bases each). CDR1 is SGHVS, CDR2 FNYEAQ, per germline. Trimming cost V 8 bases and J 8 bases, with 13 bases left between them. The CDR3 is 12 residues long. CDR3 loop: CASSGRGDIQYF. CDR3 bases: TGTGCCAGCTCGGGCAGAGGGGACATTCAGTACTTC.

V and J are TRBV6-2 or TRBV6-3 and TRBJ1-1; the D gene is possibly TRBD1 (5 bases). CDR3 size: 15 residues. From germline, CDR1 is MNHEY and CDR2 SVGEGT. Trimming took off 2 bases at V and 0 bases at J, with 10 bases between the two ends. CDR3 region: CASSYPGTLNTEAFF. Written as DNA, the CDR3 is TGTGCCAGCAGTTACCCGGGGACCCTGAACACTGAAGCTTTCTTT.

This chain uses TRBV5-5 with TRBJ2-3; D might be TRBD2 (5 bases). Between the trimmed V and J ends, which lost 2 bases and 3 bases, there was a span of 13 bases. From germline, CDR1 is SGHKS and CDR2 YYEKEE (reference sequence). The CDR3 runs 15 residues. CDR3 amino acids: CASSLERDRTDTQYF. DNA for the CDR3: TGTGCCAGCAGCTTAGAGAGGGATCGGACAGATACGCAGTATTTT. The full variable domain, with the rest looked up from reference TRBV5-5 and TRBJ2-3, is DAGVTQSPTHLIKTRGQQVTLRCSPISGHKSVSWYQQVLGQGPQFIFQYYEKEERGRGNFPDRFSARQFPNYSSELNVNALLLGDSALYLCASSLERDRTDTQYFGPGTRLTVL.

The chain recombines TRBV24-1 with TRBJ2-3; D uncertain. Trimming took 3 bases from V and 3 from J, leaving 9 bases between them. Per germline, CDR1 KGHDR and CDR2 SFDVKD. The CDR3 covers 14 residues. CDR3 loop: CATSDPPRTDTQYF. The CDR3 DNA sequence: TGTGCCACCAGTGATCCCCCCAGGACAGATACGCAGTATTTT.

Ten or more counts support this clonotype. The genes are TRBV19 and TRBJ1-5, with D perhaps matching TRBD1 (5 bases). The CDR3 is made up of 13 amino acids. CDR1 and CDR2 (germline): LNHDA, SQIVND (reference sequence). Between the trimmed V and J ends, which lost 3 bases and 6 bases, there was a span of 9 bases. CDR3 amino acids: CASSMSRAQPQHF. In DNA form, the CDR3 reads TGTGCCAGTAGTATGAGCAGGGCTCAGCCCCAGCATTTT. Supplemented by reference TRBV19 and TRBJ1-5, the full variable domain reads DGGITQSPKYLFRKEGQNVTLSCEQNLNHDAMYWYRQDPGQGLRLIYYSQIVNDFQKGDIAEGYSVSREKKESFPLTVTSAQKNPTAFYLCASSMSRAQPQHFGDGTRLSIL.

This clonotype was observed a few times. CDR3 sequence: CASSHLTGRTGELFF. DNA of the CDR3: TGCGCCAGCAGCCACCTGACAGGGCGGACCGGGGAGCTGTTTTTT. The chain employs TRBV4-3 and TRBJ2-2, with 7 bases that match TRBD1. CDR3 length: 15 residues. The V and J ends lost 3 bases and 5 bases, in that order; junction bases with no gene match: 6. Germline V CDR1 and CDR2: LGHNA, YSLEER.

This clonotype showed up many times. This chain links TRBV7-9 with TRBJ2-5, with 9 nucleotides matching TRBD1. The J segment lost 5 bases and the V segment lost 7 bases, leaving 17 bases of the junction unmatched. This CDR3 has 17 amino acids. Looked up from germline, CDR1 is SEHNR and CDR2 is FQNEAQ (reference sequence). The CDR3 coding sequence is TGTGCCAGCACACCGGGACAGGGCTTTGTTCGGCGGGAGACCCAGTACTTC. It specifies CASTPGQGFVRRETQYF. Complete variable domain (other parts from reference TRBV7-9 and TRBJ2-5): DTGVSQNPRHKITKRGQNVTFRCDPISEHNRLYWYRQTLGQGPEFLTYFQNEAQLEKSRLLSDRFSAERPKGSFSTLEIQRTEQGDSAMYLCASTPGQGFVRRETQYFGPGTRLLVL.

The chain has TRBV7-3 and TRBJ2-3; 7 positions match TRBD1. The V gene's germline CDR1 is SGHTA and CDR2 FQGTGA. With V trimmed by 4 bases and J by 6 bases, 4 bases remained unmatched. The CDR3 length is 13 residues. The CDR3 here is CASSSGGADTQYF. CDR3 in DNA: TGTGCCAGCAGCTCAGGGGGTGCGGATACGCAGTATTTT.

The table lists this clonotype with a few counts. The chain couples TRBV4-1 to TRBJ2-1, with 8 bases that match TRBD2. The trim removed 3 bases at V and 5 bases at J, leaving 6 bases unmatched. The CDR3 is made up of 15 amino acids. Germline CDR1 MGHRA, CDR2 YSYEKL. CDR3 nucleotides: TGCGCCAGCAGCCATAGCGGGAAGCTAAACAATGAGCAGTTCTTC. Translated, it gives CASSHSGKLNNEQFF.

The chain recombines TRBV30 with TRBJ1-3; 9 positions agree with TRBD1. Germline V gives CDR1 GTSNPN, CDR2 SVGIG (reference sequence). This CDR3 has 14 amino acids. The V gene end was trimmed by 7 bases and the J gene end by 8 bases; junction bases not matched to a gene: 12. The CDR3 loop is CALQGTGYGDTIYF. Written as DNA, the CDR3 is TGTGCCTTGCAAGGGACAGGGTATGGGGACACCATATATTTT.

This clonotype was detected a few times. This chain's CDR3 is CASSSRANQPQHF. DNA of the CDR3: TGTGCCAGCAGCTCCAGGGCGAATCAGCCCCAGCATTTT. The chain links TRBV11-2 to TRBJ1-5, with a possible D match to TRBD1 (5 bases). This CDR3 has 13 amino acids. Germline CDR1 is SGHAT and CDR2 is FQNNGV. V was clipped by 4 bases and J by 4 bases, with 8 bases between them. Based on the CDR3 plus reference TRBV11-2 and TRBJ1-5, the full variable domain is EAGVAQSPRYKIIEKRQSVAFWCNPISGHATLYWYQQILGQGPKLLIQFQNNGVVDDSQLPKDRFSAERLKGVDSTLKIQPAKLEDSAVYLCASSSRANQPQHFGDGTRLSIL.

This clonotype was counted a few times. This sequence joins TRBV15 and TRBJ1-5, with a possible D match to TRBD1 (6 bases). The CDR3 length is 13 residues. V gave up 8 bases and J gave up 4 bases, with 12 bases separating them. Germline V gives CDR1 LNHNV, CDR2 YYDKDF (reference sequence). DNA for the CDR3: TGTGCCACCGCCTCCGGGACAAATCAGCCCCAGCATTTT. This sequence encodes CATASGTNQPQHF.

This clonotype turned up a few times. The chain recombines TRBV5-1 with TRBJ2-7, with D maybe TRBD1 (6 bases). Germline CDR1 SGHRS, CDR2 YFSETQ. The V gene lost 4 bases and the J gene lost 5 bases, with 16 bases spanning the gap. The CDR3 length is 14 residues. The DNA of the CDR3 is TGCGCCAGCAGCGTGACAGGTTCAATTGACGAGCAGTACTTC. Translated: CASSVTGSIDEQYF.